This paragraph covers one T cell receptor (beta chain) sequence. TCRdb's table, derived via immunoSEQ multiplex PCR, lists solely in-frame clones and lacks some. The data hold 2 million to 2.5 million clones, with about 94% observed a single time. Trimming cost V 0 bases and J 4 bases, with 10 bases left between them. Germline V gene lookup returns CDR1 SGHNT and CDR2 YYREEE (reference sequence). This CDR3 region has 14 residues. This entry comes from a study of shared clonotypes between healthy human individuals. The V and J genes are TRBV5-4 and TRBJ1-1; possible D gene TRBD1, 5 bases. The sequenced sample was naive CD4+ T cells sorted from blood. Subset indicated: CD45RA+ positively selected. The clonotype originates from a man aged 18 to 29 in good health. The CDR3 reads CASSLVAGGTEAFF. The CDR3 bases are TGTGCCAGCAGCTTGGTGGCGGGGGGCACTGAAGCTTTCTTT. Combining the CDR3 with reference TRBV5-4 and TRBJ1-1 gives the whole variable domain ETGVTQSPTHLIKTRGQQVTLRCSSQSGHNTVSWYQQALGQGPQFIFQYYREEENGRGNFPPRFSGLQFPNYSSELNVNALELDDSALYLCASSLVAGGTEAFFGQGTRLTVV.